Detailed here is one T cell receptor beta chain. Its specificity is unknown. This sample is drawn from a study of cytomegalovirus exposure and HLA in healthy donors. The PCR made use of 60 Vbeta and 13 Jbeta primers. TCRdb keeps only in-frame clones here, not all; method: immunoSEQ multiplex PCR. The sample has tens of thousands of clones; over 70% are singletons. Study observations and caveats: Sequencing likely produced, as an artifact, a cluster of highly shared sequence variants. Researchers reported in a later analysis that a missense DCLRE1C variant was tied to TCR beta V- and J-gene trimming.

The sequence derives from a man between 18 and 29 years old in good health and CMV-seropositive. Sequenced input: PBMCs.

CDR3 nucleotide sequence: TGTGCCAGCAGCACCCGGACAGGGTCGAACACTGAAGCTTTCTTT. Translation gives CASSTRTGSNTEAFF. This chain uses TRBV5-4 with TRBJ1-1, with 8 positions matching TRBD1. After removal of 4 bases from V and 1 base from J, the junction contained 6 bases not matched to a gene. CDR3 length: 15 amino acids. Germline CDR1 reads SGHNT; CDR2 reads YYREEE (reference sequence).